This T cell receptor (beta chain) was retrieved from a study of PD-1 blockade in mismatch repair-deficient tumors. CDR1 and CDR2 from the germline V gene are SEHNR and FQNEAQ (reference sequence). This CDR3 comprises 15 residues. The J segment lost 5 bases and the V segment lost 3 bases, leaving 5 bases of the junction unmatched. Regarding the study as a whole: Tumor-resident clones, often undetectable pretreatment in blood, expanded then contracted after pembrolizumab.

Here immunoSEQ multiplex PCR was the method, and the copy in TCRdb shows in-frame clones only, minus some. The sample lists about 39,000 clones, over 80% occurring once. PCR or immunohistochemistry showed mismatch repair deficiency in every enrolled patient. The table lists this clone with a count of one. Its antigen is still unknown. The sample in question was PBMCs, obtained roughly 39 weeks after starting pembrolizumab. This sequence originates from an adult with mismatch repair-deficient cancer. The rearrangement uses TRBV7-9 and TRBJ2-3, with 10 bases fitting TRBD1. CDR3 sequence (DNA): TGTGCCAGCAGCTTTCGACAGGGGGCTCAAGATACGCAGTATTTT. Residues: CASSFRQGAQDTQYF.